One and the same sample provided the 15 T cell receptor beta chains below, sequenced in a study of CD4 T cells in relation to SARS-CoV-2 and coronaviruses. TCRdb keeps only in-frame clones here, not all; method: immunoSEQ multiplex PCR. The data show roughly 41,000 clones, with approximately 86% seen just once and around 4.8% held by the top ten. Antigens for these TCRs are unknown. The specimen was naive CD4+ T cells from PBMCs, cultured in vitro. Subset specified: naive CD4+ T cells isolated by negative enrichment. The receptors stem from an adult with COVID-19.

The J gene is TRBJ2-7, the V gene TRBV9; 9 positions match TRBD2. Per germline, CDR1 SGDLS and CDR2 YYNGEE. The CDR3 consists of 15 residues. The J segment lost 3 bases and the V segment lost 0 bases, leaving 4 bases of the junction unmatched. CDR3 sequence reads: CASSVDASGNYEQYF. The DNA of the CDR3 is TGTGCCAGCAGCGTAGATGCTAGCGGGAACTACGAGCAGTACTTC.

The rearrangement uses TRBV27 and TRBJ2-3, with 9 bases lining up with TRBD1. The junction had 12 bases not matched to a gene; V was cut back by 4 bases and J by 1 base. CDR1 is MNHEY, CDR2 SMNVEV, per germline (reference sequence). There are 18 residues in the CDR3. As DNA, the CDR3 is TGTGCCAGCAGTTCAATCCTGGGACAGGGATGGGGCACAGATACGCAGTATTTT. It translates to CASSSILGQGWGTDTQYF.

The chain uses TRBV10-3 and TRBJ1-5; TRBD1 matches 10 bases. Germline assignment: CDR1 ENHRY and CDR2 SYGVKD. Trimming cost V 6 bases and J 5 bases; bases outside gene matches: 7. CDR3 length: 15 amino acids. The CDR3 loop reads CAISPDRGDHQPQHF. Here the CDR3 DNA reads TGTGCCATCAGCCCGGACAGGGGGGACCATCAGCCCCAGCATTTT.

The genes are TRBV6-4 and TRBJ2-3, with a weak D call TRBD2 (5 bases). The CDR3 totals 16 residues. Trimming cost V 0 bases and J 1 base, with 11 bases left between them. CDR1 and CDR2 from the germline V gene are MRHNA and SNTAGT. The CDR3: CASSDSKDGGTDTQYF. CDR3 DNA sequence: TGTGCCAGCAGTGACTCGAAGGACGGGGGCACAGATACGCAGTATTTT.

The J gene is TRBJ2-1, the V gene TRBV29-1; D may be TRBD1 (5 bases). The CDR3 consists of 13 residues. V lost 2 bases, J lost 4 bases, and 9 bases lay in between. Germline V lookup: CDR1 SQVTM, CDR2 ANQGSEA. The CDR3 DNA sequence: TGCAGCGTTGAATGGGGCCTATACAATGAGCAGTTCTTC. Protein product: CSVEWGLYNEQFF.

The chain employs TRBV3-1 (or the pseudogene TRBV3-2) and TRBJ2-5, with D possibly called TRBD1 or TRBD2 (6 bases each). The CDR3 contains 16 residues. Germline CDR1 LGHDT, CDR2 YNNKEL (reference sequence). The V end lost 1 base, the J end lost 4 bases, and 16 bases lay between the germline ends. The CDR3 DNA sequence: TGTGCCAGCAGCCAAGGGGGCGGTGGGGGGCGAGAGACCCAGTACTTC. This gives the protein CASSQGGGGGRETQYF.

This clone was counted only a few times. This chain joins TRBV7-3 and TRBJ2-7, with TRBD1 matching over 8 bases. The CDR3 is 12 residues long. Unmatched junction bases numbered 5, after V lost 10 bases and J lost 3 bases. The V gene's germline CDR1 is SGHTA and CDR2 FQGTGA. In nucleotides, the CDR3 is TGTGCCAAAAGACAGGGGTTCTACGAGCAGTACTTC. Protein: CAKRQGFYEQYF.

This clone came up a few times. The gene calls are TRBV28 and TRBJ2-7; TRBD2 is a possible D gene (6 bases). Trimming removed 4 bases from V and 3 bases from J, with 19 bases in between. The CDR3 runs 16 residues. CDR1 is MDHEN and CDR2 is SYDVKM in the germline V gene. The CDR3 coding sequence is TGTGCCAGCAGTTCCAATCGGGGGAGAGGGCTCTACGAGCAGTACTTC. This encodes CASSSNRGRGLYEQYF.

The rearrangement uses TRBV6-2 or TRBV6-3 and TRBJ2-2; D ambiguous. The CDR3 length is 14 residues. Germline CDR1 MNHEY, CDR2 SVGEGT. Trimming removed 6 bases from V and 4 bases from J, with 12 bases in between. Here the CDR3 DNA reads TGTGCCAGCAGCGATACAGAAGCCACCGGGGAGCTGTTTTTT. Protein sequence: CASSDTEATGELFF.

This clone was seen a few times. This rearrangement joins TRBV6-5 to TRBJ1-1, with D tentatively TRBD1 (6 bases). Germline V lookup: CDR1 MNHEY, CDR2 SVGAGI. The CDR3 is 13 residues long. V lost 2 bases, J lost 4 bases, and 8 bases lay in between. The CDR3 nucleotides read TGTGCCAGCAGTTACGGGGGGCTCACTGAAGCTTTCTTT. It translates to CASSYGGLTEAFF.

In DNA form, the CDR3 reads TGTGCCAGCAGCCAAGACAATACAAGAAAGTGGGATGAGCAGTTCTTC. Amino acid sequence: CASSQDNTRKWDEQFF. V and J are TRBV4-2 and TRBJ2-1; D remains ambiguous. Germline lookup yields CDR1 LGHNA and CDR2 YNFKEQ. This CDR3 contains 16 residues. Deletions cut 0 bases from V and 8 bases from J, with 17 bases between.

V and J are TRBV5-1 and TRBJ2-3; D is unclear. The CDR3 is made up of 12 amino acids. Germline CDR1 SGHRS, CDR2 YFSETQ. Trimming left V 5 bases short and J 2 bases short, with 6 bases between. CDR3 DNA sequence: TGCGCCAGCAGAAGAAACACAGATACGCAGTATTTT. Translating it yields CASRRNTDTQYF.

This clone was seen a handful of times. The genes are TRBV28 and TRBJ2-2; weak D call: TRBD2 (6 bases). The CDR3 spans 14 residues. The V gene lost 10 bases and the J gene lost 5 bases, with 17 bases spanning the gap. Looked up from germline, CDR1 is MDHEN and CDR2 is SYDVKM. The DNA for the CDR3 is TGTGCCATAAGGGACTCAAGACCTACCGGGGAGCTGTTTTTT. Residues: CAIRDSRPTGELFF.

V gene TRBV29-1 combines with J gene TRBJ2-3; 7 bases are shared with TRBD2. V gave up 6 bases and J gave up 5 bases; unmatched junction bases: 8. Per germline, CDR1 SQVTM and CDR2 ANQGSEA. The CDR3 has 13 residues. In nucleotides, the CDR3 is TGCAGCGTAACCGGGACTAAACTAGATACGCAGTATTTT. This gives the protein CSVTGTKLDTQYF.

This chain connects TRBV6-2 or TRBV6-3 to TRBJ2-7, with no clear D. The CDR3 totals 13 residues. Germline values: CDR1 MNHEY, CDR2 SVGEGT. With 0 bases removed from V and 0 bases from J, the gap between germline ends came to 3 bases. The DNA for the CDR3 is TGTGCCAGCAGTTACTCGTCCTCCTACGAGCAGTACTTC. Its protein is CASSYSSSYEQYF.